What follows are 31 T cell receptor beta chains derived from one specimen sequenced in a study of CD8 T cells in Susac syndrome. Reverse transcription of 0.5 to 1 ug RNA was carried out with random hexamers. MiXCR was run by TCRdb on the immunoSEQ multiplex PCR reads, yielding one entry per CDR3 protein. This sample has about 150,000 distinct CDR3 sequences; over 85% occur once, and the top ten carry approximately 0.09%. Sequenced sample: CD4+ T cells from PBMCs. The receptors shown here come from a human donor with multiple sclerosis.

The chain has TRBV5-1 and TRBJ1-5; maybe TRBD1 (6 bases). Germline values: CDR1 SGHRS, CDR2 YFSETQ. This CDR3 spans 15 amino acids. The germline V and J ends were trimmed by 1 base and 5 bases, with 13 bases remaining between them. The CDR3 sequence: CASSLQGNTDQPQHF. Here the CDR3 DNA reads TGCGCCAGCAGCTTGCAGGGGAATACGGATCAGCCCCAGCATTTT. Full variable domain (rest looked up from reference TRBV5-1 and TRBJ1-5): KAGVTQTPRYLIKTRGQQVTLSCSPISGHRSVSWYQQTPGQGLQFLFEYFSETQRNKGNFPGRFSGRQFSNSRSEMNVSTLELGDSALYLCASSLQGNTDQPQHFGDGTRLSIL.

This rearrangement joins TRBV7-2 to TRBJ2-1; D is uncertain. Between the trimmed V and J ends, which lost 3 bases and 16 bases, there was a span of 16 bases. The germline CDR1 and CDR2 sequences are SGHTA and FQGNSA. The CDR3 is 12 residues long. This chain's CDR3 is CASSFYPLKAFF. The CDR3 DNA is TGTGCCAGCAGCTTTTATCCGTTGAAAGCATTCTTC.

This clonotype was seen just once. The rearrangement uses TRBV12-3 or TRBV12-4 and TRBJ1-6; 9 bases map to TRBD1. The J segment lost 7 bases and the V segment lost 7 bases, leaving 5 bases of the junction unmatched. The CDR3 runs 14 residues. The CDR3 sequence: CASTLTGGNSPLHF. The CDR3 DNA reads as TGTGCCAGCACCCTGACAGGGGGAAATTCACCCCTCCACTTT.

The chain is built from TRBV3-1 and TRBJ2-7, with 7 bases lining up with TRBD2. With 5 bases clipped from V and 2 bases from J, the junction kept 6 bases outside the gene matches. The CDR3 is made up of 14 amino acids. Germline values: CDR1 LGHDT, CDR2 YNNKEL (reference sequence). CDR3 in DNA: TGTGCCAGCAGCGCCAGCGGGACCCCCTACGAGCAGTACTTC. The encoded protein is CASSASGTPYEQYF.

V is TRBV19 and J is TRBJ2-4; D possibly matches TRBD1 or TRBD2 (5 bases each). CDR3 length: 15 amino acids. CDR1 is LNHDA, CDR2 SQIVND, per germline (reference sequence). Trimming removed 3 bases from V and 3 bases from J, with 12 bases in between. CDR3 protein: CASSIRGWDKNIQYF. The CDR3 DNA sequence: TGTGCCAGTAGTATTCGGGGCTGGGACAAAAACATTCAGTACTTC.

The genes are TRBV6-2 or TRBV6-3 and TRBJ1-2; the match to TRBD1 covers 10 bases. The CDR3 is 13 residues long. The germline V gene has CDR1 MNHEY and CDR2 SVGEGT. The trim removed 6 bases at V and 7 bases at J, leaving 5 bases unmatched. The CDR3 coding sequence is TGTGCCAGCAGGAAGACAGGGGGCCGTGGCTACACCTTC. Translating it yields CASRKTGGRGYTF.

V usage is TRBV20-1 and J usage is TRBJ1-5; D remains ambiguous. Germline V CDR1 and CDR2: DFQATT, SNEGSKA (reference sequence). The V end was cut by 2 bases, the J end by 6 bases, with 11 bases between. The CDR3 is 13 residues long. In DNA, the CDR3 is TGCAGTGCTAGATACCGAGGGTCTCAGCCCCAGCATTTT. Its translation: CSARYRGSQPQHF.

V is TRBV18 and J is TRBJ1-1; TRBD1 might be the D (5 bases). The CDR3 consists of 14 residues. With 6 bases removed from V and 1 base from J, the gap between germline ends came to 12 bases. Germline lookup yields CDR1 KGHSH and CDR2 LQKENI. CDR3 nucleotide sequence: TGTGCCAGCTCGCCGGACACATCGAACACTGAAGCTTTCTTT. This codes for CASSPDTSNTEAFF.

The chain links TRBV27 to TRBJ1-4; weak D call: TRBD1 (5 bases). The V gene's germline CDR1 is MNHEY and CDR2 SMNVEV (reference sequence). Trimming stripped 6 bases from V and 9 bases from J, with 20 bases between. The CDR3 is 15 residues long. CDR3 in DNA: TGTGCCAGCAGCGAAAGCGCTGGGGGTCGAAAAAAACTGTTTTTT. It translates to CASSESAGGRKKLFF. Drawing the rest from reference TRBV27 and TRBJ1-4, the complete variable domain is EAQVTQNPRYLITVTGKKLTVTCSQNMNHEYMSWYRQDPGLGLRQIYYSMNVEVTDKGDVPEGYKVSRKEKRNFPLILESPSPNQTSLYFCASSESAGGRKKLFFGSGTQLSVL.

The chain couples TRBV10-1 to TRBJ1-1; a possible D gene is TRBD1 (6 bases). In germline, CDR1 is WNHNN, CDR2 SYGVQD (reference sequence). Trimming stripped 2 bases from V and 3 bases from J, with 7 bases between. The CDR3 has 13 amino acids. The CDR3, as DNA: TGCGCCAGCAGTGAGGACAGGCACACTGAAGCTTTCTTT. It translates to CASSEDRHTEAFF.

The chain carries TRBV28 and TRBJ2-1, with D maybe TRBD1 (5 bases). CDR1 and CDR2 (germline): MDHEN, SYDVKM. The length of the CDR3 is 14 residues. Trimming took 8 bases from V and 1 from J, leaving 12 bases between them. The CDR3: CASAVTVSYNEQFF. The DNA for the CDR3 is TGTGCCAGCGCTGTGACAGTATCCTACAATGAGCAGTTCTTC.

V and J are TRBV4-1 and TRBJ1-2; D is perhaps TRBD1 (6 bases). There are 15 residues in the CDR3. In germline, CDR1 is MGHRA, CDR2 YSYEKL. V was shortened by 0 bases and J by 4 bases, with 12 bases between the two germline ends. Here the CDR3 DNA reads TGCGCCAGCAGCCAAGATGGGGCAGGGGCCTATGGCTACACCTTC. It specifies CASSQDGAGAYGYTF.

In its sample, this clonotype was seen once. The genes are TRBV29-1 and TRBJ1-1, with D perhaps TRBD1 (5 bases). The CDR3 length is 13 residues. Per the germline V gene, CDR1 is SQVTM and CDR2 is ANQGSEA. V dropped 4 bases and J dropped 1 base, with 10 bases sitting between them. This chain's CDR3 is CSVARGSNTEAFF. CDR3 in DNA: TGCAGCGTTGCGAGGGGCTCGAACACTGAAGCTTTCTTT.

V is TRBV5-4 and J is TRBJ1-6; TRBD1 agrees at 7 bases. The CDR3 is 15 amino acids. V lost 5 bases to trimming and J lost 10 bases; unmatched junction nucleotides: 12. Germline lookup yields CDR1 SGHNT and CDR2 YYREEE (reference sequence). The DNA of the CDR3 is TGTGCCAGCAGTATCTCACAGGGGATTAGGTCACCCCTCCACTTT. It encodes CASSISQGIRSPLHF.

The chain uses TRBV24-1 and TRBJ1-1; 7 nucleotides match TRBD1. The CDR3 is made up of 11 amino acids. Trimming removed 10 bases from V and 9 bases from J; junction bases left unmatched: 7. Germline lookup yields CDR1 KGHDR and CDR2 SFDVKD. The CDR3 spells CATKGQVKAFF. The CDR3, as DNA: TGTGCCACGAAAGGACAGGTTAAAGCTTTCTTT.

The chain uses TRBV5-1 and TRBJ1-2, with a weak D call TRBD1 (5 bases). Trimming took 5 bases from V and 5 from J, leaving 13 bases between them. Germline CDR1 SGHRS, CDR2 YFSETQ. The CDR3 contains 13 residues. The CDR3 coding sequence is TGCGCCAGCAGTCTACGGGCAGGGTATGGCTACACCTTC. This translates into CASSLRAGYGYTF.

This clonotype was recorded a few times. The rearrangement joins TRBV7-2 to TRBJ2-1, with unresolved D. Germline-derived CDR1 and CDR2 are SGHTA and FQGNSA. The CDR3 length is 14 residues. V was trimmed by 7 bases and J by 7 bases, leaving 17 bases between them. The DNA of the CDR3 is TGTGCCAGCACCCGCTCGTTAGATGTGAATGAGCAGTTCTTC. This codes for CASTRSLDVNEQFF.

This clonotype was seen just once. The chain is built from TRBV2 and TRBJ1-2, with D perhaps matching TRBD1 (6 bases). Looked up from germline, CDR1 is SNHLY and CDR2 is FYNNEI. This CDR3 region has 15 residues. V was trimmed by 5 bases and J by 1 base, leaving 14 bases between them. CDR3 protein: CASSFGQMSNYGYTF. CDR3 DNA: TGTGCCAGCAGTTTCGGACAGATGAGTAACTATGGCTACACCTTC.

V gene TRBV9 combines with J gene TRBJ2-3; D unresolved. V was clipped by 0 bases and J by 2 bases, with 7 bases between them. The CDR3 extends over 14 amino acids. CDR1 and CDR2 (germline): SGDLS, YYNGEE. The CDR3 sequence is CASSVGLNTDTQYF. CDR3 coding DNA: TGTGCCAGCAGCGTAGGGCTTAACACAGATACGCAGTATTTT.

The chain carries TRBV10-3 and TRBJ1-6; D perhaps matches TRBD1 (6 bases). This CDR3 has 16 amino acids. Germline values: CDR1 ENHRY, CDR2 SYGVKD. V lost 3 bases and J lost 6, with 15 bases in between. The DNA for the CDR3 is TGTGCCATCAGTGACCCCCCGGGACACCTTAATTCACCCCTCCACTTT. Translated: CAISDPPGHLNSPLHF.

The J gene is TRBJ2-5, the V gene TRBV10-3; 12 positions agree with TRBD2. Germline V gene data show CDR1 as ENHRY and CDR2 as SYGVKD. V was clipped by 2 bases and J by 1 base; unmatched bases: 2. The CDR3 extends over 16 amino acids. CDR3 nucleotides: TGTGCCATCAGTGAGCCACTAGCGGGGGGCCAAGAGACCCAGTACTTC. This encodes CAISEPLAGGQETQYF.

V and J are TRBV3-1 and TRBJ2-6; possibly TRBD1 or TRBD2 for D (5 bases each). This CDR3 has 16 amino acids. Germline V CDR1 and CDR2: LGHDT, YNNKEL (reference sequence). V was pared by 0 bases and J by 2 bases, with 8 bases between. The CDR3 here is CASSQEGTTGANVLTF. The DNA of the CDR3 is TGTGCCAGCAGCCAAGAGGGGACCACTGGGGCCAACGTCCTGACTTTC.

V gene TRBV5-1 combines with J gene TRBJ2-5; 8 bases match TRBD2. V dropped 1 base and J dropped 3; count of bases not matched to a gene: 5. There are 15 residues in the CDR3. CDR1 SGHRS and CDR2 YFSETQ come from the germline V gene. CDR3 amino acids: CASSLTGGPEETQYF. CDR3 DNA: TGCGCCAGCAGCTTGACGGGAGGGCCAGAAGAGACCCAGTACTTC.

The J gene is TRBJ1-6, the V gene TRBV6-6; D perhaps matches TRBD1 (6 bases). Trimming cost V 3 bases and J 9 bases, with 15 bases left between them. CDR3 size: 15 residues. Germline V gene sequence: CDR1 MNHNY, CDR2 SVGAGI (reference sequence). The CDR3: CASSYYDRFGSPLHF. In DNA form, the CDR3 reads TGTGCCAGCAGTTATTACGACAGGTTTGGTTCACCCCTCCACTTT.

V is TRBV6-5 and J is TRBJ1-2; 8 nucleotides match TRBD1. V lost 6 bases to trimming and J lost 8 bases; unmatched junction nucleotides: 11. Germline assignment: CDR1 MNHEY and CDR2 SVGAGI. This CDR3 comprises 14 residues. The DNA for the CDR3 is TGTGCCAGCAGCCGTGACATGACAGGGGCAGGCTACACCTTC. The encoded protein is CASSRDMTGAGYTF.

The rearrangement joins TRBV7-2 to TRBJ1-4; the D gene is possibly TRBD1 (5 bases). Trimming took 0 bases from V and 10 from J, leaving 9 bases between them. This CDR3 region has 13 residues. The germline V gene has CDR1 SGHTA and CDR2 FQGNSA. CDR3 nucleotide sequence: TGTGCCAGCAGCTTAGCGGCGGGGGGAAAACTGTTTTTT. Its protein product is CASSLAAGGKLFF.

The genes are TRBV20-1 and TRBJ2-5; tentatively, D is TRBD1 (5 bases). Between the trimmed V and J ends, which lost 3 bases and 4 bases, there was a span of 6 bases. CDR1 and CDR2 from the germline V gene are DFQATT and SNEGSKA (reference sequence). The CDR3 has 11 amino acids. The CDR3 nucleotides are TGCAGTGCTAGGCAGGGAGAGACCCAGTACTTC. Translation: CSARQGETQYF.

This chain joins TRBV20-1 and TRBJ1-1; D might be TRBD1 (5 bases). In germline, CDR1 is DFQATT, CDR2 SNEGSKA (reference sequence). V gave up 5 bases and J gave up 1 base, with 11 bases separating them. The CDR3 consists of 13 residues. This chain's CDR3 is CSAPGGANTEAFF. In nucleotides, the CDR3 is TGCAGTGCTCCAGGTGGGGCGAACACTGAAGCTTTCTTT.

The chain carries TRBV7-9 and TRBJ1-6; D uncertain. The CDR3 totals 14 residues. Trimming removed 3 bases at V and 5 bases at J, with 8 bases between. The germline gives CDR1 SEHNR, CDR2 FQNEAQ (reference sequence). The CDR3, as DNA: TGTGCCAGCAGCTTCGAACTAGATAATTCACCCCTCCACTTT. It codes for CASSFELDNSPLHF.

This chain connects TRBV28 to TRBJ1-1; tentatively, D is TRBD1 (5 bases). Trimming stripped 11 bases from V and 1 base from J, with 11 bases between. CDR1 and CDR2 from the germline V gene are MDHEN and SYDVKM. The CDR3 is made up of 12 amino acids. The CDR3 bases are TGTGCCTCAGCAAGGGGGAACACTGAAGCTTTCTTT. Translation: CASARGNTEAFF. The full variable domain, in which reference TRBV28 and TRBJ1-1 provide the parts outside the CDR3, is DVKVTQSSRYLVKRTGEKVFLECVQDMDHENMFWYRQDPGLGLRLIYFSYDVKMKEKGDIPEGYSVSREKKERFSLILESASTNQTSMYLCASARGNTEAFFGQGTRLTVV.

The chain carries TRBV10-3 and TRBJ2-2, with D uncertain. CDR3 length equals 13 residues. The V gene lost 7 bases and the J gene lost 4 bases, with 10 bases spanning the gap. The germline V gene has CDR1 ENHRY and CDR2 SYGVKD. CDR3 protein: CAIINPSTGELFF. The CDR3 DNA reads as TGTGCCATCATAAACCCCAGCACCGGGGAGCTGTTTTTT.